Each of the 3 T cell receptor beta chains below was sequenced from the same sample in a study of T cells in Graves' hyperthyroidism and ophthalmopathy. TCR beta CDR3 sequences were amplified from RNA transcripts. An initial round of RT-PCR targeting the TCR CDR3 relied on the HTBI primer set. MiXCR, applied by TCRdb to the multiplex PCR reads, yields one record per CDR3 protein. The sample shows roughly 700,000 distinct CDR3 sequences, around 13% of them seen only once. Sequences were obtained from blood. The receptors were gathered from a woman younger than 35 with Graves' hyperthyroidism.

This clonotype was counted many times. The chain employs TRBV7-8 and TRBJ1-3; TRBD1 aligns across 8 bases. There are 20 residues in the CDR3. V dropped 5 bases and J dropped 0; count of bases not matched to a gene: 18. CDR1 SGHVS and CDR2 FQNEAQ come from the germline V gene. CDR3 coding DNA: TGTGCCAGCAGCCCAATGGCAGGGGACAGGCACCTTCGCTCTGGAAACACCATATATTTT. Encoded protein: CASSPMAGDRHLRSGNTIYF.

The chain uses TRBV6-2 or TRBV6-3 and TRBJ2-1, with 7 bases fitting TRBD1. CDR3 size: 14 residues. CDR1 is MNHEY, CDR2 SVGEGT, per germline. V gave up 0 bases and J gave up 4 bases; unmatched junction bases: 0. CDR3 sequence reads: CASSYSDRYNEQFF. The CDR3 DNA reads as TGTGCCAGCAGTTACTCGGACAGGTACAATGAGCAGTTCTTC.

This clonotype was seen at least ten times. The rearrangement uses TRBV5-6 and TRBJ2-7; unclear D gene. This CDR3 is 13 amino acids long. V was shortened by 0 bases and J by 3 bases, with 7 bases between the two germline ends. Germline CDR1 SGHDT, CDR2 YYEEEE. The CDR3 nucleotides read TGTGCCAGCAGCTTGGTTACGGACTACGAGCAGTACTTC. Residues: CASSLVTDYEQYF.